What follows describes a single T cell receptor (beta chain). This sample was included in a study of blood T cell repertoires in COVID-19. Study information: Spain, Italy and the United States supplied samples that represented acute and convalescent COVID-19. PBMCs, B-cell-depleted T cells, or T cells provided the cDNA or gDNA that made up the material.

V gave up 5 bases and J gave up 0 bases, with 8 bases separating them. CDR3 size: 15 residues. CDR1 SGHVS and CDR2 FNYEAQ come from the germline V gene. In the source study's methods: Scientists estimated how many nucleated cells there were by amplifying reference gene primers. The data were produced by immunoSEQ multiplex PCR, yet TCRdb's version contains in-frame clones alone and is incomplete. That table furnishes V, J and clone size, whereas the DNA furnished D and trimming. The sample lists 100,000 to 120,000 clones, 85% to 90% occurring once. The chain is built from TRBV7-6 and TRBJ2-6; D is unclear. The sequence was collected from a woman between 50 and 59 years old with acute or convalescent COVID-19. What was sequenced was peripheral blood. The CDR3 bases are TGTGCCAGCAGCGGGCCCAGCTCTGGGGCCAACGTCCTGACTTTC. Protein sequence: CASSGPSSGANVLTF. Supplemented by reference TRBV7-6 and TRBJ2-6, the full variable domain reads GAGVSQSPRYKVTKRGQDVALRCDPISGHVSLYWYRQALGQGPEFLTYFNYEAQQDKSGLPNDRFSAERPEGSISTLTIQRTEQRDSAMYRCASSGPSSGANVLTFGAGSRLTVL.